This T cell receptor beta chain was found in a study of blood T cells in healthy people across ages. A second roughly 6 to 11 cycle PCR used barcoded and J-beta primers. TCRdb passed the 5' RACE reads through MiXCR, listing each CDR3 protein once. The sample has more than 450,000 distinct CDR3 sequences, roughly a quarter seen once. The V segment lost 0 bases and the J segment 4 bases; nucleotides outside the gene matches: 8. CDR3 length equals 17 residues. In germline, CDR1 is SGHRS, CDR2 YFSETQ. The same sample was also used in a study of T cells of mothers and their children.

The receptor was derived from a boy aged 2 to 9 in good health. V gene TRBV5-1 combines with J gene TRBJ2-1; 9 bases align to TRBD2. Sequenced sample: blood. CDR3 loop: CASSLEGAGGSYNEQFF. The CDR3 DNA reads TGCGCCAGCAGCTTGGAAGGCGCGGGAGGGTCGTACAATGAGCAGTTCTTC.